The 25 T cell receptor beta chains below were found in one sample sequenced in a study of blood T cell repertoires in COVID-19. Sequencing used immunoSEQ multiplex PCR; TCRdb keeps in-frame clones, though not all of them. The table has 150,000 to 200,000 clones, approximately 85% seen once. Sequencing was done on a sample of PBMCs or T cells enriched from blood (not recorded which). The receptors were gathered from a young woman who had recovered from COVID-19.

The chain employs TRBV7-2 and TRBJ2-5; D unclear. V lost 2 bases and J 5 bases, leaving 12 bases between the germline ends. CDR1 and CDR2 (germline): SGHTA, FQGNSA. CDR3 size: 14 residues. The CDR3 DNA reads as TGTGCCAGCAGCTTACTCTCCTTCGGGGAGACCCAGTACTTC. Translating it yields CASSLLSFGETQYF.

The V call is TRBV5-1, the J call TRBJ2-7; a possible D gene is TRBD2 (7 bases). From germline, CDR1 is SGHRS and CDR2 YFSETQ. This CDR3 comprises 17 residues. The V end was cut by 4 bases, the J end by 0 bases, with 20 bases between. The CDR3: CASSPRGAGAFSYEQYF. Here the CDR3 DNA reads TGCGCCAGCAGCCCTAGGGGGGCGGGGGCTTTCTCCTACGAGCAGTACTTC.

The rearrangement links TRBV4-3 to TRBJ2-7, with 10 bases identical to TRBD2. The V and J ends lost 0 bases and 0 bases, in that order; junction bases with no gene match: 5. The CDR3 loop spans 17 amino acids. In germline, CDR1 is LGHNA, CDR2 YSLEER. The CDR3 DNA reads as TGCGCCAGCAGCCAAGATTGGCTAGCGGGGGCCTCCTACGAGCAGTACTTC. Its protein product is CASSQDWLAGASYEQYF.

In nucleotides, the CDR3 is TGTGCCAGCAGTTACTCGAGGGGTAGCGGGAGCACAGATACGCAGTATTTT. This translates into CASSYSRGSGSTDTQYF. The chain links TRBV6-2 or TRBV6-3 to TRBJ2-3; 7 nucleotides align to TRBD2. V gave up 0 bases and J gave up 0 bases; unmatched junction bases: 6. The CDR3 has 17 residues. CDR1 and CDR2 from the germline V gene are MNHEY and SVGEGT.

About this clone itself: One end of the junction does not line up with germline, which may come from a read error. This rearrangement joins TRBV2 to TRBJ2-3; TRBD2 aligns across 14 bases. From germline, CDR1 is SNHLY and CDR2 FYNNEI. The CDR3 runs to 14 residues. The CDR3 DNA reads TGTGCCAGCAGGGTAGAGGGACTAGCGGGAGTATTGGATTTT. Its translation is CASRVEGLAGVLDF.

A single count supports this clone. The V call is TRBV5-1, the J call TRBJ2-7, with 10 bases identical to TRBD1. Germline values: CDR1 SGHRS, CDR2 YFSETQ. The CDR3 contains 15 residues. The trim removed 4 bases at V and 3 bases at J, leaving 7 bases unmatched. CDR3 loop: CASSHGQGVIYEQYF. The CDR3 DNA sequence: TGCGCCAGCAGCCACGGACAGGGGGTGATCTACGAGCAGTACTTC.

The genes are TRBV29-1 and TRBJ1-2, with D perhaps matching TRBD1 (6 bases). The CDR3 runs 13 residues. V lost 3 bases and J 7 bases, leaving 15 bases between the germline ends. The V gene's germline CDR1 is SQVTM and CDR2 ANQGSEA. This CDR3 reads CSVEKPGQSGYTF. The CDR3, as DNA: TGCAGCGTTGAGAAACCTGGACAGTCTGGCTACACCTTC.

The V gene is TRBV6-4, the J gene TRBJ1-1; D is unclear. Germline V gene sequence: CDR1 MRHNA, CDR2 SNTAGT. This CDR3 region has 14 residues. V was trimmed by 5 bases and J by 0 bases, leaving 10 bases between them. CDR3 sequence reads: CASSYRLMNTEAFF. Here the CDR3 DNA reads TGTGCCAGCAGTTACAGATTAATGAACACTGAAGCTTTCTTT.

The chain is built from TRBV21-1 and TRBJ2-3; TRBD1, the table's D call, was not compared with the DNA. TRBV21-1 is noted as a pseudogene. This CDR3 is 15 amino acids long. For the CDR3, the DNA is TGTGCCAGCAGCAAAGAGGACAGGGAGGTAGATACGCAGTATTTT. Its translation: CASSKEDREVDTQYF.

There are a few counts of this clone. The V call is TRBV2, the J call TRBJ1-1; D is undetermined. The CDR3 contains 13 residues. Germline CDR1 and CDR2: SNHLY and FYNNEI. V was shortened by 6 bases and J by 6 bases, with 14 bases between the two germline ends. DNA of the CDR3: TGTGCCAGCAGGGAGGGAGGGCGTCCTGAAGCTTTCTTT. Translating gives CASREGGRPEAFF.

The CDR3: CSDRLTGGYGYTF. The CDR3 DNA reads as TGCAGCGACCGACTGACAGGGGGCTATGGCTACACCTTC. This chain uses TRBV29-1 with TRBJ1-2; 9 nucleotides agree with TRBD1. V dropped 7 bases and J dropped 4; count of bases not matched to a gene: 7. Looked up from germline, CDR1 is SQVTM and CDR2 is ANQGSEA. This CDR3 region has 13 residues.

The chain joins TRBV2 to TRBJ2-4; maybe TRBD2 (6 bases). The CDR3 sequence is 14 residues long. V shed 6 bases and J shed 7 bases, with 16 bases lying between them. Germline V gene sequence: CDR1 SNHLY, CDR2 FYNNEI. CDR3 DNA: TGTGCCAGCAGGGAGGGATTAGGGGTCAACATTCAGTACTTC. It is translated as CASREGLGVNIQYF.

The chain carries TRBV29-1 and TRBJ2-1; 11 nucleotides line up with TRBD2. There are 14 residues in the CDR3. The J segment lost 4 bases and the V segment lost 7 bases, leaving 6 bases of the junction unmatched. Germline CDR1 and CDR2: SQVTM and ANQGSEA. CDR3 DNA: TGCAGCGCCCCGGGACTAGCGGCTTACAATGAGCAGTTCTTC. This codes for CSAPGLAAYNEQFF.

The CDR3 region has the DNA TGTGCCAGCAGCTTAGCGGGGTCCGGGATCTCCTCCTACGAGCAGTACTTC. Amino acids: CASSLAGSGISSYEQYF. The chain links TRBV7-2 to TRBJ2-7; a weak D match, TRBD2 (5 bases). CDR3 size: 17 residues. Germline assignment: CDR1 SGHTA and CDR2 FQGNSA. Trimming removed 0 bases at V and 0 bases at J, with 15 bases between.

This chain uses TRBV29-1 with TRBJ1-1, with TRBD1 as a possible D gene (5 bases). V lost 7 bases and J 7 bases, leaving 16 bases between the germline ends. The CDR3 spans 12 residues. Germline V gene data show CDR1 as SQVTM and CDR2 as ANQGSEA. Here the CDR3 DNA reads TGCAGCGCCGAGGGAGGGGTCGGTGAAGCTTTCTTT. It translates to CSAEGGVGEAFF.

Concerning this clone: Without the conserved terminal phenylalanine or tryptophan, this CDR3 likely stems from a read error. The DNA is omitted, as the CDR3 cannot be located on it reliably, and the CDR3 follows TCRdb's listing. The V call is TRBV7-8, the J call TRBJ2-7; the DNA was not compared with TRBD1, the D call given in the table. The CDR3 adds up to 12 amino acids, both ends counted. Germline V gene lookup returns CDR1 SGHVS and CDR2 FQNEAQ. CDR3 loop: CASSLVGDTLYL.

The J gene is TRBJ2-7, the V gene TRBV27; 10 bases match TRBD1. The CDR3 covers 15 residues. With 6 bases clipped from V and 3 bases from J, the junction kept 8 bases outside the gene matches. Germline-derived CDR1 and CDR2 are MNHEY and SMNVEV (reference sequence). The CDR3 here is CASRQPGQGYYEQYF. For the CDR3, the DNA is TGTGCCAGCAGACAGCCGGGACAGGGGTACTACGAGCAGTACTTC.

The chain is built from TRBV4-1 and TRBJ2-1; D may be TRBD1 (7 bases). V lost 0 bases to trimming and J lost 4 bases, with 10 bases between them. The germline V gene encodes CDR1 MGHRA and CDR2 YSYEKL. CDR3 size: 15 residues. The CDR3 DNA reads as TGCGCCAGCAGCCAAGACAGGGGGGTTTACAATGAGCAGTTCTTC. Its protein is CASSQDRGVYNEQFF.

For this clone: The germline gene is not matched at one end of the junction; a read error may be the cause. J is TRBJ2-7 and V is TRBV7-7; tentative D call: TRBD1 (5 bases). This CDR3 region has 15 residues. In germline, CDR1 is SSHAT, CDR2 FNYEAQ (reference sequence). The CDR3 spells CASSLALDRDYEQYF. The CDR3 DNA reads as TGTGCTAGCAGCTTAGCTTTAGACAGAGACTACGAGCAGTACTTC.

The chain uses TRBV10-1 and TRBJ1-5, with D perhaps matching TRBD1 (5 bases). V lost 3 bases, J lost 5 bases, and 8 bases lay in between. Per the germline V gene, CDR1 is WNHNN and CDR2 is SYGVQD (reference sequence). The CDR3 has 13 amino acids. The CDR3 reads CASSDQGYQPQHF. CDR3 DNA: TGCGCCAGCAGTGATCAGGGTTATCAGCCCCAGCATTTT.

The chain carries TRBV7-2 and TRBJ2-2, with TRBD2 matching over 13 bases. CDR1 and CDR2 (germline): SGHTA, FQGNSA. J gave up 7 bases and V 4 bases, and 9 bases lay outside the gene matches. The CDR3 loop spans 17 amino acids. This CDR3 reads CASSSRTSGGANGELFF. Here the CDR3 DNA reads TGTGCCAGCAGCTCGCGGACTAGCGGGGGAGCTAACGGGGAGCTGTTTTTT.

The chain employs TRBV6-4 and TRBJ2-1; D is possibly TRBD1 (5 bases). Germline CDR1 reads MRHNA; CDR2 reads SNTAGT. V lost 2 bases and J lost 8, with 10 bases in between. This CDR3 contains 13 residues. CDR3 residues: CASSDKDTYEQFF. The CDR3 DNA reads as TGTGCCAGCAGTGACAAGGACACCTATGAGCAGTTCTTC.

The J gene is TRBJ2-5, the V gene TRBV6-5; no clear D. The ends were cut back, 1 base at V and 7 bases at J, with 10 bases in the middle. The CDR3 sequence is 13 residues long. In germline, CDR1 is MNHEY, CDR2 SVGAGI. The CDR3 reads CASSYLSTGTQYF. CDR3 sequence (DNA): TGTGCCAGCAGTTACTTAAGTACTGGGACCCAGTACTTC.

The V gene is TRBV19, the J gene TRBJ2-5; a weak D match, TRBD2 (6 bases). V was clipped by 5 bases and J by 5 bases, with 18 bases between them. Germline V gives CDR1 LNHDA, CDR2 SQIVND (reference sequence). The length of the CDR3 is 15 residues. The DNA of the CDR3 is TGTGCCAGTAGTGTACGACGGGACTCTTGGGAGACCCAGTACTTC. Translated: CASSVRRDSWETQYF.

V gene TRBV18 combines with J gene TRBJ1-4; D possibly corresponds to TRBD1 (6 bases). Germline CDR1 reads KGHSH; CDR2 reads LQKENI. V shed 3 bases and J shed 7 bases, with 18 bases lying between them. This CDR3 contains 16 residues. In DNA form, the CDR3 reads TGTGCCAGCTCACCCATTTTGGTGCAGGGGTCTGAAAAACTGTTTTTT. This gives the protein CASSPILVQGSEKLFF.